Each of the 22 T cell receptor beta chains below was sequenced from the same sample in a study of prognosis after radiotherapy for stage I lung cancer. Amplification of the TCR beta CDR3 (from genomic DNA) was done by two-round multiplex PCR. The first round of PCR was done with primers that matched each TRBV and TRBJ gene. Via MiXCR, TCRdb re-called the multiplex PCR reads, giving one row per CDR3 protein. This sample has some 13,000 distinct CDR3 sequences, with roughly a third found just once. The sample in question was PBMCs, obtained before or after stereotactic body radiation therapy (not recorded which). The receptors originated from a donor aged 50 or older with non-small cell lung cancer.

The table lists this clonotype with many counts. The chain couples TRBV20-1 to TRBJ2-3, with 12 bases lining up with TRBD2. CDR1 is DFQATT, CDR2 SNEGSKA, per germline (reference sequence). With V trimmed by 0 bases and J by 2 bases, 3 bases remained unmatched. CDR3 length: 16 residues. The DNA for the CDR3 is TGCAGTGCTAGAGATACTAGCGGGGGGTACACAGATACGCAGTATTTT. The encoded protein is CSARDTSGGYTDTQYF.

This clonotype occurred many times. V gene TRBV11-2 combines with J gene TRBJ2-6, with D unclear. V was trimmed by 3 bases and J by 1 base, leaving 7 bases between them. The CDR3 loop spans 15 amino acids. The V gene's germline CDR1 is SGHAT and CDR2 FQNNGV. The CDR3 here is CASSFTRSGANVLTF. DNA for the CDR3: TGTGCCAGCAGCTTCACGAGATCTGGGGCCAACGTCCTGACTTTC.

This clonotype was seen at least ten times. The rearrangement joins TRBV4-1 to TRBJ2-2; no definite D call. The CDR3 has 14 amino acids. The germline V gene encodes CDR1 MGHRA and CDR2 YSYEKL. Trimming took 0 bases from V and 7 from J, leaving 9 bases between them. As DNA, the CDR3 is TGCGCCAGCAGCCAAGATCGTGGTAACGGGGAGCTGTTTTTT. Translating it yields CASSQDRGNGELFF.

This clonotype was picked up one time. This may stem from a read error, because a much larger clone lies one nucleotide away. The genes are TRBV5-8 and TRBJ2-7, with D possibly matching TRBD1 (6 bases). Germline V lookup: CDR1 SGHTS, CDR2 YDEGEE. The CDR3 spans 14 residues. CDR3 protein: CASSETGTLYEKYF. CDR3 nucleotide sequence: TGTGCCAGCAGCGAAACCGGGACACTCTACGAGAAGTACTTC.

This clonotype was observed at least ten times. The junction does not match germline at one end; this may be a read error. The V gene is TRBV10-3, the J gene TRBJ2-7; 7 bases line up with TRBD2. Germline CDR1 and CDR2: ENHRY and SYGVKD. CDR3 length: 16 amino acids. This CDR3 is CAISAGSGGRVYEQYF. CDR3 nucleotide sequence: TGTGCCATAAGTGCTGGGTCTGGCGGGAGAGTTTACGAGCAGTACTTC.

This clonotype came up many times. The chain recombines TRBV7-3 with TRBJ2-7; TRBD1 is a possible D gene (5 bases). Germline CDR1 reads SGHTA; CDR2 reads FQGTGA. CDR3 length: 13 residues. Trimming left V 5 bases short and J 7 bases short, with 15 bases between. Written as DNA, the CDR3 is TGTGCCAGCAGCAAGGACATGGCAGGAGAGCAGTACTTC. It yields the protein CASSKDMAGEQYF.

With regard to this clonotype: A far larger clone is one base from this, pointing to a likely read error. The chain has TRBV9 and TRBJ2-7, with 11 bases fitting TRBD1. The CDR3 contains 15 residues. CDR1 SGDLS and CDR2 YYNGEE come from the germline V gene. The junction had 10 bases not matched to a gene; V was cut back by 4 bases and J by 7 bases. The CDR3 spells CASSPRTGGRDEQYF. In nucleotides, the CDR3 is TGTGCCAGCAGCCCTCGGACAGGGGGCAGGGATGAGCAGTACTTC.

The chain has TRBV6-1 and TRBJ2-7, with D tentatively TRBD2 (5 bases). Trimming took 1 base from V and 4 from J, leaving 20 bases between them. The CDR3 is made up of 17 amino acids. Germline V gene data show CDR1 as MNHNS and CDR2 as SASEGT. The CDR3 nucleotides read TGTGCCAGCAGTGAAGTTGGGCGGGTCGCAGGTGTATACGAGCAGTACTTC. Amino acid sequence: CASSEVGRVAGVYEQYF.

This chain links TRBV6-1 with TRBJ2-7; no clear D gene. From germline, CDR1 is MNHNS and CDR2 SASEGT. V shed 6 bases and J shed 4 bases, with 16 bases lying between them. This CDR3 contains 14 residues. The chain's CDR3 is CASSPSPGNYEQYF. CDR3 nucleotide sequence: TGTGCCAGCAGCCCCAGCCCTGGAAATTACGAGCAGTACTTC.

This clonotype was seen only a few times. This could be a read error, since a much larger clone is one nucleotide away. This sequence joins TRBV9 and TRBJ1-2; the D is unclear. V lost 0 bases and J lost 6, with 15 bases in between. The germline V gene has CDR1 SGDLS and CDR2 YYNGEE. The CDR3 is 15 amino acids. The CDR3 region is CASSVGPEGRNGYTF. CDR3 bases: TGTGCCAGCAGCGTAGGCCCTGAGGGCCGGAATGGCTACACCTTC.

Sample share makes this clonotype medium-sized. The genes are TRBV6-5 and TRBJ2-3; 10 nucleotides line up with TRBD2. Germline V gives CDR1 MNHEY, CDR2 SVGAGI. The V gene end was trimmed by 4 bases and the J gene end by 4 bases; junction bases not matched to a gene: 5. The CDR3 spans 15 residues. CDR3: CASSFSGRGADTQYF. The CDR3 region has the DNA TGTGCCAGCAGTTTCAGCGGGAGGGGGGCAGATACGCAGTATTTT.

At least ten counts were recorded for this clonotype. The rearrangement uses TRBV10-3 and TRBJ1-1, with TRBD1 as a possible D gene (5 bases). In germline, CDR1 is ENHRY, CDR2 SYGVKD. The CDR3 runs to 13 residues. V was shortened by 3 bases and J by 5 bases, with 10 bases between the two germline ends. CDR3 region: CAISEGVGTEAFF. As DNA, the CDR3 is TGTGCCATCAGTGAAGGGGTTGGTACTGAAGCTTTCTTT.

This clonotype was seen ten or more times. This chain links TRBV2 with TRBJ2-7; D gene uncertain. From germline, CDR1 is SNHLY and CDR2 FYNNEI. The CDR3 length is 16 residues. V lost 2 bases, J lost 3 bases, and 17 bases lay in between. The CDR3: CASSEYLESAFYEQYF. CDR3 sequence (DNA): TGTGCCAGCAGTGAATATCTGGAAAGCGCCTTCTACGAGCAGTACTTC.

Concerning this clonotype: The likely explanation is a read error, given a far larger clone one base away. The chain uses TRBV3-1 and TRBJ2-5; no firm D call. The CDR3 consists of 13 residues. Germline V gene data show CDR1 as LGHDT and CDR2 as YNNKEL (reference sequence). CDR3 sequence (DNA): TGTGCCAGCAGCCAAGATCGGATGGGTGAGGAGTTCTTC. Protein: CASSQDRMGEEFF.

A word on this clonotype: At one boundary the junction diverges from the germline segment, which might be a read error. In DNA, the CDR3 is TGCGCCAACAGCTTGGATTGGGAGACCCAGAACTTC. It encodes CANSLDWETQNF. This chain joins TRBV5-1 and TRBJ2-5, with D possibly being TRBD2 (5 bases). The CDR3 extends over 12 amino acids. CDR1 is SGHRS, CDR2 YFSETQ, per germline. The whole variable domain, filled in from reference TRBV5-1 and TRBJ2-5, reads KAGVTQTPRYLIKTRGQQVTLSCSPISGHRSVSWYQQTPGQGLQFLFEYFSETQRNKGNFPGRFSGRQFSNSRSEMNVSTLELGDSALYLCANSLDWETQNFGPGTRLLVL.

This clonotype has ten or more counts. The chain links TRBV3-1 to TRBJ1-3, with D unclear. CDR1 and CDR2 from the germline V gene are LGHDT and YNNKEL (reference sequence). V was shortened by 2 bases and J by 6 bases, with 5 bases between the two germline ends. The CDR3 contains 12 residues. CDR3 residues: CASSQHKNTIYF. CDR3 sequence (DNA): TGTGCCAGCAGCCAACACAAAAACACCATATATTTT.

This clonotype was counted many times. The chain recombines TRBV4-1 with TRBJ1-1; D unclear. The germline V and J ends were trimmed by 1 base and 5 bases, with 14 bases remaining between them. The germline gives CDR1 MGHRA, CDR2 YSYEKL. The CDR3 runs 15 residues. The CDR3 DNA reads as TGCGCCAGCAGCCAAGGGGAGGAAGTGCGTACTGAAGCTTTCTTT. It codes for CASSQGEEVRTEAFF.

This clonotype was picked up many times. The chain links TRBV19 to TRBJ2-7, with D tentatively TRBD2 (5 bases). The germline V gene encodes CDR1 LNHDA and CDR2 SQIVND (reference sequence). Trimming cost V 5 bases and J 7 bases, with 18 bases left between them. There are 14 residues in the CDR3. CDR3 coding DNA: TGTGCCAGTAGTCCCCGAGGGTCCATGTATGAGCAGTACTTC. Translating it yields CASSPRGSMYEQYF.

Sample share makes this clonotype medium-sized. V and J are TRBV6-1 and TRBJ1-1; D may be TRBD1 (6 bases). The CDR3 length is 13 residues. The germline V gene encodes CDR1 MNHNS and CDR2 SASEGT. With 6 bases removed from V and 1 base from J, the gap between germline ends came to 9 bases. The DNA for the CDR3 is TGTGCCAGCAGGAGACAGGAGAACACTGAAGCTTTCTTT. Translated: CASRRQENTEAFF.

This clonotype was detected many times. This sequence may be a read error, since a much larger clone differs from it by one base. V is TRBV9 and J is TRBJ2-1; TRBD2 matches 8 bases. The V gene's germline CDR1 is SGDLS and CDR2 YYNGEE. The length of the CDR3 is 15 residues. The CDR3 here is CASGVKAGVGGEQFF. The CDR3 nucleotides are TGTGCCAGCGGCGTAAAAGCGGGAGTGGGGGGTGAGCAGTTCTTC.

This clonotype was counted many times. The rearrangement links TRBV20-1 to TRBJ2-1; a weak D match, TRBD1 (6 bases). CDR1 is DFQATT and CDR2 is SNEGSKA in the germline V gene (reference sequence). V lost 2 bases to trimming and J lost 3 bases, with 17 bases between them. The CDR3 is 16 amino acids. The CDR3 reads CSARPTGTPIYNEQFF. CDR3 bases: TGCAGTGCTAGACCCACCGGGACACCGATCTACAATGAGCAGTTCTTC.

This clonotype was recorded at least ten times. J is TRBJ2-2 and V is TRBV6-1; D uncertain. Germline V lookup: CDR1 MNHNS, CDR2 SASEGT. This CDR3 region has 13 residues. V was trimmed by 6 bases and J by 3 bases, leaving 8 bases between them. The CDR3 reads CASSPGYTGELFF. The DNA for the CDR3 is TGTGCCAGCAGCCCGGGTTACACCGGGGAGCTGTTTTTT.